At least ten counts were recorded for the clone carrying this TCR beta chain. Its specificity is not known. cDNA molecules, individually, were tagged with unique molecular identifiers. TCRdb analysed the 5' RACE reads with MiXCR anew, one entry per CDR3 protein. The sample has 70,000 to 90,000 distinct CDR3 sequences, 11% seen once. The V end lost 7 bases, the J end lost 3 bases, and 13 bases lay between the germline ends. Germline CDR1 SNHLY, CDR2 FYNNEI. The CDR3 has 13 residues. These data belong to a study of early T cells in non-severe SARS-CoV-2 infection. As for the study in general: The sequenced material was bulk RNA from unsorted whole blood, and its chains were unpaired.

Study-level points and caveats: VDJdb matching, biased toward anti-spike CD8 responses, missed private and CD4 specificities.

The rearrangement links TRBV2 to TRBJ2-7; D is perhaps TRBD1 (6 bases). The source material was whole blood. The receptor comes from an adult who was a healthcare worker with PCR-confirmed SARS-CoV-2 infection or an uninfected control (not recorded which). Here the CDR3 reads CASNSRDIYEQYF. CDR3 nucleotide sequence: TGTGCCAGCAACTCCAGGGACATCTACGAGCAGTACTTC. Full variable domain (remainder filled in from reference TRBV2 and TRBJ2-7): EPEVTQTPSHQVTQMGQEVILRCVPISNHLYFYWYRQILGQKVEFLVSFYNNEISEKSEIFDDQFSVERPDGSNFTLKIRSTKLEDSAMYFCASNSRDIYEQYFGPGTRLTVT.